This TCR beta chain was sequenced in a study of T cells after yellow fever vaccination (dated by TCRdb to between 2018 and 2020). The study in broad terms: The SMART-Seq v4 Ultra Low Input RNA kit was used to prepare libraries from fractions with low cell numbers. Bulk TCR alpha and beta repertoires were sequenced longitudinally to track T-cell clones before and after primary and booster YFV17D yellow fever vaccination. Two healthy male donors made up the cohort, one aged 18 to 29 years and the other aged 30 to 40 years. Blood samples were taken at several timepoints before and after primary and secondary immunization, and bulk PBMC replicates and cell subsets were isolated. General findings and caveats noted by the study authors: After the booster, most of the clones that had expanded following primary vaccination were detected again (around 97% of CD4 and 80% to 90% of CD8), which suggests that memory was broadly maintained. A small fraction of clonotypes showed up in both the CD4 and CD8 compartments, probably as a result of convergent recombination. Because abundant contaminating clonotypes from the bulk population could be contained in FACS-sorted repertoires, computational filtering was required. Compared with the primary T-cell response, the secondary T-cell response was faster but weaker, reaching its peak on day 5 rather than on day 15. Because the study included only a couple of donors, the extent to which the findings can be generalized is limited.

This clonotype has just a few counts. Its antigen is not yet known. No much larger clone is present one base from it, and per-base qualities are unavailable. TCR cDNA was synthesized by 5'RACE template switching, which introduced a universal primer site and unique molecular identifiers. Priming of cDNA synthesis was performed from both the TCR alpha and TCR beta constant segments. Library amplification involved two PCR steps, and the second step added sample barcodes and sequencing adapters. Sequencing of libraries was performed on Illumina HiSeq 2500 (2x100 bp) or NovaSeq (2x150 bp). On the authors' methods: Demultiplexing of reads and collapsing into UMI consensus sequences were performed with MIGEC, and V(D)J alignment was carried out with MiXCR. Vaccine-responding clonotypes were defined with edgeR using replicate PBMC samples, requiring FDR below 0.01 and a log2 fold change above 5 up to day 15. Bulk clonotypes were assigned CD4 or CD8 identity according to which sequenced CD4 or CD8 repertoire held them at higher abundance. TCRdb ran its own pipeline on the public reads, namely fastp trimming at Q25 and MiXCR clone calling, and kept in-frame beta chains. Here each entry gathers all rows of one CDR3 protein and keeps the most common genes and DNA. The V and J calls here are based on TCRdb, not the publication. This sample comprises approximately 260,000 distinct CDR3 sequences, over 10% of them detected only once. The ten largest clones add up to around 0.49% of the sample.

The treatment or condition label, as the study defines it: live attenuated yellow fever vaccine strain. PBMCs were isolated from peripheral blood using a standard Ficoll-Paque protocol. CD4 and CD8 T-cell fractions were isolated with Dynabeads CD4 and CD8 positive selection kits. TriZol was used to extract RNA from bulk PBMCs, CD4 and CD8 fractions, and dextramer-positive and dextramer-negative fractions. The receptor was derived from a man aged 25-45 years who received the YFV17D yellow fever vaccine. The specimen was CD4+ T cells sorted from PBMCs, collected 45 days after the yellow fever booster vaccination.

This receptor has the CDR3 CATSRVGDQETQYF. The DNA sequence is TGTGCCACCAGCAGAGTTGGTGATCAAGAGACCCAGTACTTC. Recombination connected TRBV15 to TRBJ2-5; no D gene is confidently identified. The germline V gene encodes CDR1 LNHNV and CDR2 YYDKDF (reference sequence). Spanning cysteine to phenylalanine, the CDR3 consists of 14 amino acids. Only the CDR3 DNA is retained, 42 bases long and in frame from the first base. The V end loses 1 base and the J end loses 2 bases, and a stretch of 8 bases separates them.